These T cell receptor beta chains were read from a single sample in a study of cytomegalovirus exposure and HLA in healthy donors. The method was immunoSEQ multiplex PCR; TCRdb's version includes in-frame clones alone and lacks a portion of them. Here the sample spans tens of thousands of clones, around 79% being singletons. The sequenced material came from PBMCs. These TCRs come from a female donor in good health and CMV-seronegative. Each CDR3 is given with its conserved first and last residue.

V: TRBV5-4; length: 16; J: TRBJ2-1; CDR3: CASSLGGASSYNEQFF
V: TRBV23-1; length: 16; J: TRBJ2-7; CDR3: CASSPPRTASGYEQYF
V: TRBV15; length: 12; J: TRBJ1-2; CDR3: CATSAPGSGYTF
V: TRBV6-1; length: 11; J: TRBJ1-5; CDR3: CASSIGGPQHF
V: TRBV7-8; length: 15; J: TRBJ2-1; CDR3: CASSTRQGAGNEQFF
V: TRBV7-3; length: 15; J: TRBJ1-2; CDR3: CASSPSAVGNYGYTF
V: TRBV7-2; length: 13; J: TRBJ1-5; CDR3: CASSSGNIKPQHF
V: TRBV5-4; length: 16; J: TRBJ1-1; CDR3: CASSAGDTAGNTEAFF
V: TRBV7-2; length: 16; J: TRBJ2-7; CDR3: CASSLVAGQGGYEQYF
V: TRBV28; length: 13; J: TRBJ1-2; CDR3: CASSSARRDGYTF
V: TRBV6-6; length: 11; J: TRBJ1-2; CDR3: CASSYTGGYTF
V: TRBV14; length: 15; J: TRBJ1-2; CDR3: CASSQDRLGGSGYTF
V: TRBV9; length: 13; J: TRBJ1-1; CDR3: CASSGGGNTEAFF
V: TRBV10-1; length: 11; J: TRBJ1-1; CDR3: CASSANTEAFF
V: TRBV30; length: 15; J: TRBJ2-7; CDR3: CAWSVFGGGRYEQYF
V: TRBV18; length: 14; J: TRBJ2-2; CDR3: CASSRTTDSGELFF
V: TRBV7-9; length: 13; J: TRBJ2-5; CDR3: CASSSTAQETQYF
V: TRBV7-2; length: 15; J: TRBJ2-5; CDR3: CASSLVAGAAETQYF
V: TRBV11-2; length: 18; J: TRBJ2-1; CDR3: CASTSSLDRTSGYNEQFF
V: TRBV5-1; length: 17; J: TRBJ2-2; CDR3: CASSPSGLAGVGGELFF
V: TRBV5-1; length: 15; J: TRBJ2-1; CDR3: CASSLAVGAYNEQFF
V: TRBV7-9; length: 13; J: TRBJ1-2; CDR3: CASSLGGTYGYTF
V: TRBV4-2; length: 15; J: TRBJ1-6; CDR3: CASSQDWGDSSPLHF
V: TRBV6-4; length: 15; J: TRBJ1-5; CDR3: CASSETGTSNQPQHF
V: TRBV4-2; length: 13; J: TRBJ2-3; CDR3: CASSPAGARTQYF
V: TRBV11-2; length: 15; J: TRBJ2-7; CDR3: CASSLDERLAYEQYF
V: TRBV7-2; length: 13; J: TRBJ1-2; CDR3: CASSLAVDRGYTF
V: TRBV7-6; length: 18; J: TRBJ1-3; CDR3: CASSPLTGGIFSGNTIYF
V: TRBV6-1; length: 18; J: TRBJ2-7; CDR3: CASSEFGTEGQNTYEQYF